This is a list of T cell receptor beta chains from one sample in a study of immune characteristics of hereditary and idiopathic chronic pancreatitis. Only in-frame clones appear in the TCRdb table, and some are missing; sequencing was by immunoSEQ multiplex PCR. The sample lists almost 9,500 clones, 79% seen once, with 12% to 15% in the top ten. The specimen sequenced was pancreas tissue with idiopathic chronic pancreatitis. The source of these receptors is a human donor with chronic pancreatitis. CDR3s include the opening cysteine and the closing phenylalanine or tryptophan. A D gene is named only where the DNA matches it firmly. Only some rows state a clone size, as once, few, many or a class for expanded clones.

>TRBD1|TRBJ1-1|TRBV29-1|NA
TGCAGCGTGAAAGAGACAGGGGCGGTTACCACTGAAGCTTTCTTT
CSVKETGAVTTEAFF
>TRBD2|TRBJ2-3|TRBV6-2/TRBV6-3|NA
TGTGCCAGCAGTTACGGGCTGCGGGGGGACACAGATACGCAGTATTTT
CASSYGLRGDTDTQYF
>TRBD2|TRBJ2-1|TRBV3-1/TRBV3-2|once
TGTGCCAGCAGCCTTACTAGCGGGGGGAGCTCCTACAATGAGCAGTTCTTC
CASSLTSGGSSYNEQFF
>NA|TRBJ1-2|TRBV23-1|NA
TGCGCCAGCATCAATTGGGACCCTCGGTATGGCTACACCTTC
CASINWDPRYGYTF
>NA|TRBJ1-3|TRBV7-9|NA
TGTGCCAGCAATGAAGTCTCTGGAAACACCATATATTTT
CASNEVSGNTIYF
>TRBD2|TRBJ2-3|TRBV4-2|NA
TGTGCCAGCAGCCAAGAGAGGGCTAGCGGGGGGCTTACAGATACGCAGTATTTT
CASSQERASGGLTDTQYF
>NA|TRBJ1-2|TRBV7-2|NA
TGTGCCAGCAGCTTAGCAGGTGGACAGCCTAACTATGGCTACACCTTC
CASSLAGGQPNYGYTF
>NA|TRBJ1-5|TRBV19|NA
TGTGCCAGTAGTAACACACTTAATCAGCCCCAGCATTTT
CASSNTLNQPQHF
>NA|TRBJ2-7|TRBV18|NA
TGTGCCAGCTCACTCATTGAATTAAGGGAGCAGTACTTC
CASSLIELREQYF
>NA|TRBJ1-2|TRBV12-3/TRBV12-4|NA
TGTGCCAGCAGTTTTAAGGTAGCAGATGGCTACACCTTC
CASSFKVADGYTF
>NA|TRBJ2-2|TRBV28|NA
TGTGCCAGCAGTTTTCACAGCTTCGAACACCGGGGAGCTGTTTTT
CASSFHSFEHRGAVF
>TRBD2|TRBJ2-1|TRBV5-6|NA
TGTGCCAGCAGCTTATTGTTCGGGGGGGCGCAGGACAATGAGCAGTTCTTC
CASSLLFGGAQDNEQFF
>TRBD1|TRBJ2-3|TRBV18|NA
TGTGCCAGCTCACCAGCGGGACAGGGTCTGGGAGATACGCAGTATTTT
CASSPAGQGLGDTQYF
>NA|TRBJ1-5|TRBV4-2|few
TGTGCCAGCAGCCATGGGGGACTGAATCAGCCCCAGCATTTT
CASSHGGLNQPQHF
>TRBD2|TRBJ2-7|TRBV6-2/TRBV6-3|NA
TGTGCCAGCAGTTACTCGACTAGCGGGGGGGCCGAGCAGTACTTC
CASSYSTSGGAEQYF
>TRBD1|TRBJ1-1|TRBV10-3|NA
TGTGCCATCAGGGGACAGTTGAACACTGAAGCTTTCTTT
CAIRGQLNTEAFF
>NA|TRBJ2-3|TRBV13|NA
TGTGCCAGCAGCTCCCGGGACAACACAGATACGCAGTATTTT
CASSSRDNTDTQYF
>NA|TRBJ2-3|TRBV19|NA
TGTGCCAGTAGTACGGGTGAATTCAGGTCCACAGATACGCAGTATTTT
CASSTGEFRSTDTQYF
>NA|TRBJ2-7|TRBV27|medium-sized
TGTGCCAGCAGTCCGACCGGGCTTTCTCCATCCTTC
CASSPTGLSPSF
>TRBD1|TRBJ2-2|TRBV7-9|NA
TGTGCCAGCAGCACCCGGGACAGGGGGGGAACCGGGGAGCTGTTTTTT
CASSTRDRGGTGELFF
>TRBD1|TRBJ2-2|TRBV11-2|NA
TGTGCCAGCAGCACGAGACGCGGACAGGGGGCGACCACCGGGGAGCTGTTTTTT
CASSTRRGQGATTGELFF
>TRBD1|TRBJ2-7|TRBV18|once
TGTGCCAGCTCGCAATCCCAGGGGGCGCACTACGAGCAGTACTTC
CASSQSQGAHYEQYF
>NA|TRBJ2-1|TRBV14|few
TGTGCCAGCAGCACAATAGGGTACAATGAGCAGTTCTTC
CASSTIGYNEQFF
>NA|TRBJ1-6|TRBV25-1|NA
TGTGCCAGCAGTGAATGGGCAACGGGGTCACCCCTCCACTTT
CASSEWATGSPLHF
>TRBD1|TRBJ1-3|TRBV6-5|NA
TGTGCCAGCAGAGGACACGGGACAGTTGGAAACACCATATATTTT
CASRGHGTVGNTIYF
>TRBD1|TRBJ2-7|TRBV18|NA
TGTGCCAGCTCACGGGGACAGGACTACGAGCAGTACTTC
CASSRGQDYEQYF
>NA|TRBJ2-7|TRBV18|NA
TGTGCCAGCTCACCAAGACCGAAGGGGACTGGCTACGAGCAGTACTTC
CASSPRPKGTGYEQYF
>TRBD1|TRBJ1-1|TRBV7-9|NA
TGTGCCAGCAGCCGCGACAGGGGGCTCACTGAAGCTTTCTTT
CASSRDRGLTEAFF
>NA|TRBJ2-1|TRBV6-4|NA
TGTGCCAGCAGCGCTCTGGGTTCCTACAATGAGCAGTTCTTC
CASSALGSYNEQFF
>NA|TRBJ2-5|TRBV14|NA
TGTGCCAGCAGCCAAGAGCGGGGCCCCTGGGGGACCCTACCCCAAGAGACCCAGTACTTC
CASSQERGPWGTLPQETQYF
>TRBD1|TRBJ1-2|TRBV7-2|once
TGTGCCAGCAGCCCGCAACAGGGGGCGGCTTCCGGCTACACCTTC
CASSPQQGAASGYTF
>NA|TRBJ2-3|TRBV9|NA
TGTGCCAGCAGCGTAGTTGGACACCTCACAGATACGCAGTATTTT
CASSVVGHLTDTQYF
>NA|TRBJ1-1|TRBV12-3/TRBV12-4|NA
TGTGCCAGCAGTTTGCTGAGGGGAGGTGAAGCTTTCTTT
CASSLLRGGEAFF
>TRBD2|TRBJ2-1|TRBV19|once
TGTGCCAGTAGGCGCGGGAGGGGCTCGGGTGAGCAGTTCTTC
CASRRGRGSGEQFF
>NA|TRBJ1-5|TRBV5-1|NA
TGCGCCAGCAGCTTGGCGGGCAGTAGCAATCAGCCCCAGCATTTT
CASSLAGSSNQPQHF
>NA|TRBJ1-2|TRBV2|NA
TGTGCCAGCAGTGAAGCAGGGACCCGCACAGGTTATTATGGCTACACCTTC
CASSEAGTRTGYYGYTF
>TRBD1|TRBJ2-5|TRBV24-1|NA
TGTGCCACCAGTGACCAGGGGGCGTTGGAGACCCAGTACTTC
CATSDQGALETQYF
>NA|TRBJ1-4|TRBV4-3|NA
TGCGCCAGCAGCCGAACGAGGTGGTCAGCCTCTAATGAAAAACTGTTTTTT
CASSRTRWSASNEKLFF
>NA|TRBJ2-3|TRBV29-1|NA
TGCAGCGTTGTGGCAGATAGCACAGATACGCAGTATTTT
CSVVADSTDTQYF
>TRBD1|TRBJ1-2|TRBV7-8|NA
TGTGCCAGCAGCTTAGGACAGGGTCTCGGCTACACCTTC
CASSLGQGLGYTF
>NA|TRBJ2-5|TRBV6-5|NA
TGTGCCAGCAGTTTCCTCTTTGGGTCAGAGACCCAGTACTTC
CASSFLFGSETQYF
>NA|TRBJ2-5|TRBV7-9|NA
TGTGCCAGCAGCTTAGGTGACGGACGGGAGACCCAGTACTTC
CASSLGDGRETQYF
>NA|TRBJ2-2|TRBV15|NA
TGTGCCACCAAATTCGGGGCGGGTGGGGAGCTGTTTTTT
CATKFGAGGELFF
>NA|TRBJ2-7|TRBV4-1|few
TGCGCCAGCAGCCAAGATCCCGGGGGACCTGCCTACGAGCAGTACTTC
CASSQDPGGPAYEQYF
>TRBD1|TRBJ1-4|TRBV5-1|NA
TGCGCCAGCACCCAAGGGGGGACAGGGGGTGAAAAACTGTTTTTT
CASTQGGTGGEKLFF
>NA|TRBJ1-2|TRBV6-5|NA
TGTGCCAGCGACTTCTCCACGAACTATGGCTACACCTTC
CASDFSTNYGYTF